These 8 T cell receptor beta chains were all obtained from the same sample, sequenced in a study of T cells after yellow fever vaccination. TCRdb passed the 5' RACE reads through MiXCR, listing each CDR3 protein once. The sample holds 100,000 to 150,000 distinct CDR3 sequences, approximately 16% seen once. The input for sequencing was CD8+ T cells sorted from PBMCs, taken 5 days after the yellow fever booster vaccination. These receptors were taken from a man between 18 and 35 years old who received the YFV17D yellow fever vaccine.

In its sample, this clonotype was seen many times. The genes are TRBV5-6 and TRBJ1-2, with TRBD1 identical over 7 bases. This CDR3 has 16 residues. Germline-derived CDR1 and CDR2 are SGHDT and YYEEEE. Losses at the gene ends were 3 bases for V and 4 bases for J; bases not matched to a gene: 12. CDR3 sequence (DNA): TGTGCCAGCAGCTCACTGGTGGGACAGCCTGGCTATGGCTACACCTTC. Translating gives CASSSLVGQPGYGYTF.

The genes are TRBV7-2 and TRBJ1-2; 7 bases fit TRBD1. The CDR3 length is 14 residues. Trimming took 3 bases from V and 6 from J; bases not matched to a gene: 7. Germline loops: CDR1 SGHTA, CDR2 FQGNSA. The CDR3 sequence: CASSLGRGRNGYTF. The CDR3 DNA reads TGTGCCAGCAGCTTGGGAAGGGGGCGGAATGGCTACACCTTC.

The chain is built from TRBV19 and TRBJ1-5; the D is unclear. Germline V gene sequence: CDR1 LNHDA, CDR2 SQIVND (reference sequence). Trimming cost V 9 bases and J 2 bases, with 8 bases left between them. The CDR3 runs 12 residues. The CDR3 reads CASSMGNQPQHF. The CDR3 coding sequence is TGTGCCAGCTCGATGGGCAATCAGCCCCAGCATTTT.

This clonotype was counted between two and nine times. The chain has TRBV7-9 and TRBJ1-4; D might be TRBD1 (5 bases). This CDR3 spans 14 amino acids. V was cut by 4 bases and J by 4 bases, with 10 bases left in between. From germline, CDR1 is SEHNR and CDR2 FQNEAQ (reference sequence). The CDR3 DNA reads as TGTGCCAGCAGCTACCTGGGGCTTAATGAAAAACTGTTTTTT. Translated, it gives CASSYLGLNEKLFF.

This clonotype has a handful of counts. The CDR3 loop is CASSQRQALIYGYTF. Written as DNA, the CDR3 is TGCGCCAGCAGCCAAAGACAGGCCCTCATCTATGGCTACACCTTC. The V and J genes are TRBV4-1 and TRBJ1-2; D is perhaps TRBD1 (6 bases). Germline CDR1 reads MGHRA; CDR2 reads YSYEKL. This CDR3 comprises 15 residues. The ends were cut back, 2 bases at V and 4 bases at J, with 14 bases in the middle.

In this sample, this clonotype turned up a few times. This sequence joins TRBV21-1 and TRBJ2-7. TRBV21-1 is tagged as a pseudogene. This CDR3 is built from 12 residues. The CDR3 region is CARWAKFYEQYF. CDR3 nucleotides: TGTGCCCGATGGGCAAAGTTCTACGAGCAGTACTTC.

This clonotype was found a few times. The chain has TRBV27 and TRBJ2-3; no definite D call. Deletions cut 5 bases from V and 1 base from J, with 13 bases between. This CDR3 comprises 15 residues. From germline, CDR1 is MNHEY and CDR2 SMNVEV (reference sequence). The CDR3 is CASSLYLGRTDTQYF. The CDR3 nucleotides read TGTGCCAGCAGTCTCTACTTAGGGCGCACAGATACGCAGTATTTT.

The V and J genes are TRBV6-5 and TRBJ1-6, with D hard to call. The V gene's germline CDR1 is MNHEY and CDR2 SVGAGI. Between the trimmed V and J ends, which lost 5 bases and 4 bases, there was a span of 12 bases. This CDR3 is built from 15 residues. The DNA of the CDR3 is TGTGCCAGCAGTCCTTCATTCGTATATAATTCACCCCTCCACTTT. Translating it yields CASSPSFVYNSPLHF.